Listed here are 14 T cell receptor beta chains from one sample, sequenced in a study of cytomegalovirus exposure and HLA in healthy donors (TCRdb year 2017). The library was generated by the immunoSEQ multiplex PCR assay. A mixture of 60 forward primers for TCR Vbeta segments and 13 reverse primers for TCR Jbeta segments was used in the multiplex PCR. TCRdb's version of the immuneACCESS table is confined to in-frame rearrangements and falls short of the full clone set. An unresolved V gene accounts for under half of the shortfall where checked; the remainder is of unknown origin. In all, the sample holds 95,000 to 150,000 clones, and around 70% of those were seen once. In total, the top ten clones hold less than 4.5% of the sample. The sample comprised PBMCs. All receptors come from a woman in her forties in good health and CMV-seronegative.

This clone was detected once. CDR3 region: CASSGPSGGGGTQYF. CDR3 bases: TGTGCCAGCAGCGGCCCTAGCGGGGGCGGAGGTACGCAGTATTTT. V and J are TRBV9 and TRBJ2-3; 10 nucleotides line up with TRBD2. The CDR3 is 15 residues long. Trimming at V came to 3 bases and at J to 8 bases, leaving 9 bases not matched to a gene. Germline-derived CDR1 and CDR2 are SGDLS and YYNGEE.

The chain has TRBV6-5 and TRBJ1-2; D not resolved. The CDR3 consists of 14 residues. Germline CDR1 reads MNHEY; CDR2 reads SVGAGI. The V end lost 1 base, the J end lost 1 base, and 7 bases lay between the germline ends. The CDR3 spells CASSYYGSNYGYTF. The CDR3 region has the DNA TGTGCCAGCAGTTACTACGGGAGTAACTATGGCTACACCTTC.

CDR3 in amino acids: CASRLGQSISYEQYF. The CDR3, as DNA: TGTGCCAGCAGGTTGGGACAGAGCATCTCCTACGAGCAGTACTTC. The V and J genes are TRBV27 and TRBJ2-7; 7 nucleotides agree with TRBD1. CDR1 MNHEY and CDR2 SMNVEV come from the germline V gene (reference sequence). The CDR3 is made up of 15 amino acids. V trimming: 6 bases; J trimming: 0 bases; junction bases outside the gene matches: 8.

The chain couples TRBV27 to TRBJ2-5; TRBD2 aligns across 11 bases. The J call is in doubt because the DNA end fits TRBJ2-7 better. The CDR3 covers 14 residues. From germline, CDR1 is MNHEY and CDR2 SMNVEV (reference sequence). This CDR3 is CASWLAGGSYEQYF. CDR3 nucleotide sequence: TGTGCCTCATGGCTAGCGGGAGGCTCCTACGAGCAGTACTTC.

The DNA of the CDR3 is TGTGCCAGCTCGGACATCGTGGTCGGGCCCTATAATTCACCCCTCCACTTT. This codes for CASSDIVVGPYNSPLHF. J is TRBJ1-6 and V is TRBV18, with D possibly matching TRBD1 (5 bases). This CDR3 has 17 residues. From germline, CDR1 is KGHSH and CDR2 LQKENI. The V gene lost 6 bases and the J gene lost 2 bases, with 17 bases spanning the gap. Filled out from reference TRBV18 and TRBJ1-6, the complete variable domain reads NAGVMQNPRHLVRRRGQEARLRCSPMKGHSHVYWYRQLPEEGLKFMVYLQKENIIDESGMPKERFSAEFPKEGPSILRIQQVVRGDSAAYFCASSDIVVGPYNSPLHFGNGTRLTVT.

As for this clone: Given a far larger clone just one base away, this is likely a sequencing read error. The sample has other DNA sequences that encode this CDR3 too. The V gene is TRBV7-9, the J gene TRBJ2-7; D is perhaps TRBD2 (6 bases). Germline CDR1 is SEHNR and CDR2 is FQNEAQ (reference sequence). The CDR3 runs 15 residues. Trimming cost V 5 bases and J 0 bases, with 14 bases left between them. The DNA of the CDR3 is TGTGCCAGCAGCCAAGTAGCGGAGAGCTCCTACGAGCAGTACTTC. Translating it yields CASSQVAESSYEQYF.

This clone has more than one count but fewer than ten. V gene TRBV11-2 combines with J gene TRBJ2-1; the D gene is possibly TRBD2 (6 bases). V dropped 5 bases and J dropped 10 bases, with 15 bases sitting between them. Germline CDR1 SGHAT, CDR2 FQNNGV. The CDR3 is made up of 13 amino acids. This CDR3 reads CASSLAWDSEQFF. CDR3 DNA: TGTGCCAGCAGCCTAGCGTGGGACTCCGAGCAGTTCTTC.

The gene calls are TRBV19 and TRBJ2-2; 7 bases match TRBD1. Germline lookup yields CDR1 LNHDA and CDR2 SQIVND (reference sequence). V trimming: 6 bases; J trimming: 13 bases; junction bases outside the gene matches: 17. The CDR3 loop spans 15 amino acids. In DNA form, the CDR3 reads TGTGCCAGTAGCCCGGGACAGTCGGGCACCGTCGGGCTGTTTTTT. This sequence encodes CASSPGQSGTVGLFF.

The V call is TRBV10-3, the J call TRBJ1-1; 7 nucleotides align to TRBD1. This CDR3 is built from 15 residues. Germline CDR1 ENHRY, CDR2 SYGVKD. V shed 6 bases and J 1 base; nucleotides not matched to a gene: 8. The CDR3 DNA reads TGTGCCATCAGCCTCGACAGGGCCGGGAACACTGAAGCTTTCTTT. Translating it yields CAISLDRAGNTEAFF.

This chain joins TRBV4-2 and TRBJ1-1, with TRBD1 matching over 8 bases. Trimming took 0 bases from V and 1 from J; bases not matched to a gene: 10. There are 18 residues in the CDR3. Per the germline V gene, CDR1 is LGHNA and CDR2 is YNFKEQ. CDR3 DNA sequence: TGTGCCAGCAGCCAAGATCTTCCAGGGGGCTTCGGGAACACTGAAGCTTTCTTT. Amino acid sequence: CASSQDLPGGFGNTEAFF.

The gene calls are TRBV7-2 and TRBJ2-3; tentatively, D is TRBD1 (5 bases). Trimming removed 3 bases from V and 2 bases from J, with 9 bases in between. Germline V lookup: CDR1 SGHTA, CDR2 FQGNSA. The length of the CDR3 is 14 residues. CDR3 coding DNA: TGTGCCAGCAGCTTCCGACAGAACACAGATACGCAGTATTTT. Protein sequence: CASSFRQNTDTQYF.

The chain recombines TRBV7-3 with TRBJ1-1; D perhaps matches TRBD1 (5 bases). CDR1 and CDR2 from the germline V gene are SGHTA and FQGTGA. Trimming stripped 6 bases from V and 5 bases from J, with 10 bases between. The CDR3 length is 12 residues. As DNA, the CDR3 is TGTGCCAGCAGGGGGCTCGGGACTGAAGCTTTCTTT. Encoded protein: CASRGLGTEAFF.

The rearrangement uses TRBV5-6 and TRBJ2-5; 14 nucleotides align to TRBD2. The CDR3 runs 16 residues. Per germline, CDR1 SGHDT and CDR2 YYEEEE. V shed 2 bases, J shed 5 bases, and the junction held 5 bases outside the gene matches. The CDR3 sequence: CASSFLTSGRVETQYF. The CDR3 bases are TGTGCCAGCAGCTTCCTGACTAGCGGGAGGGTGGAGACCCAGTACTTC.

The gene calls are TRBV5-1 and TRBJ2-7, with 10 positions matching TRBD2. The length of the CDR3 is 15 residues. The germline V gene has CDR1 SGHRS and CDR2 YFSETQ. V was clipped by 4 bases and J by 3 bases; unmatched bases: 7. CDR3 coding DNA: TGCGCCAGCAGCGAAGGTAGCGGGAGGATCTACGAGCAGTACTTC. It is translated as CASSEGSGRIYEQYF.